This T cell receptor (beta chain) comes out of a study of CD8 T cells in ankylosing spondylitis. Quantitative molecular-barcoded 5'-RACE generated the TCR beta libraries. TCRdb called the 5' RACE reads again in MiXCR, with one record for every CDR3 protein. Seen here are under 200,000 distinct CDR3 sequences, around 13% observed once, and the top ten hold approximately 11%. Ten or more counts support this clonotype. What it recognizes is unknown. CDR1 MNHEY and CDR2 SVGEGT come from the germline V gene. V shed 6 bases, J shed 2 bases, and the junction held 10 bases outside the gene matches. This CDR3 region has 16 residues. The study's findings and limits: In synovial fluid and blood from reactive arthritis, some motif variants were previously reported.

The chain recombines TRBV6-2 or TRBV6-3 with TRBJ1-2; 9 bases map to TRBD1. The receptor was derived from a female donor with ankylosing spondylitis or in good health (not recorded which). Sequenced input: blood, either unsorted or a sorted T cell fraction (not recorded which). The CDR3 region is CASRTKTGTGNYGYTF. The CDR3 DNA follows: TGTGCCAGCAGGACTAAGACCGGGACAGGGAACTATGGCTACACCTTC.